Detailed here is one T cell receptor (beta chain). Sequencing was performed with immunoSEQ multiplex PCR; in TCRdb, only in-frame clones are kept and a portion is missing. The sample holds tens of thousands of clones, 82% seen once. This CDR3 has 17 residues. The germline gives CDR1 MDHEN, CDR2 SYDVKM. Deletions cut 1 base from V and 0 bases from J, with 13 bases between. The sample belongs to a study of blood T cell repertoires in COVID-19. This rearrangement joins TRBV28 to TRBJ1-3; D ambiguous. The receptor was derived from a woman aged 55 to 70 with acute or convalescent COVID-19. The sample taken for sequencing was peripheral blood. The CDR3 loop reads CASSLFSNSISGNTIYF. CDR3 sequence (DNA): TGTGCCAGCAGTTTATTTAGTAACTCAATCTCTGGAAACACCATATATTTT.